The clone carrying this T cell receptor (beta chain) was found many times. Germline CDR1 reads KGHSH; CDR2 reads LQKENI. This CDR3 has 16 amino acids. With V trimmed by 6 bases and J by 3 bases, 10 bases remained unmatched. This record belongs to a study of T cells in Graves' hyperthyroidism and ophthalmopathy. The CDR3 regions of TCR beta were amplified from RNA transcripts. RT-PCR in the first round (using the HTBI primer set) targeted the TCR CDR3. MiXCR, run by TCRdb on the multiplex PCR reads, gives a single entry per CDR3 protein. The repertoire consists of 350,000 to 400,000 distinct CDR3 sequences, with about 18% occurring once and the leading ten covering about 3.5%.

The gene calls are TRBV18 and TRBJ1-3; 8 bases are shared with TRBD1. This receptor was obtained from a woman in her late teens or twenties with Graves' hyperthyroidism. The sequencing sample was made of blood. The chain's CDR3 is CASSSGTGPHGNTIYF. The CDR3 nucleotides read TGTGCCAGCTCTTCCGGGACAGGCCCTCATGGAAACACCATATATTTT.